The 14 T cell receptor beta chains reported below all come from one sample, sequenced in a study of T cells in tumors after PD-1 blockade (dated by TCRdb to 2018 to 2020). The time point label of this sample denotes: after anti-PD-1 therapy. The library relied on the immunoSEQ multiplex PCR assay. Not all clones reach the TCRdb copy of this immuneACCESS table, which keeps in-frame sequences only. Checked studies attribute under half of the gap to unresolved V genes and leave the rest unexplained. This sample has 50,000 to 75,000 clones in its table, and approximately 79% of those were observed once. About 4.5% of the sample lies in the top ten. The sample here was PBMCs, taken after anti-PD-1 treatment. The receptors here all came from a human donor with basal cell carcinoma.

J is TRBJ1-5 and V is TRBV28; 7 positions match TRBD1. V trimming: 6 bases; J trimming: 7 bases; junction bases outside the gene matches: 15. The length of the CDR3 is 16 residues. The germline CDR1 and CDR2 sequences are MDHEN and SYDVKM. The CDR3 loop reads CASRDRGEGAWQPQHF. CDR3 DNA sequence: TGTGCCAGCAGAGATAGGGGAGAGGGGGCTTGGCAGCCCCAGCATTTT.

This chain uses TRBV30 with TRBJ1-5; D is perhaps TRBD1 (6 bases). The V end was cut by 1 base, the J end by 7 bases, with 14 bases between. This CDR3 is 14 amino acids long. Germline CDR1 is GTSNPN and CDR2 is SVGIG (reference sequence). The CDR3 region is CAWSGTGWYQPQHF. DNA of the CDR3: TGTGCCTGGAGTGGAACAGGGTGGTACCAGCCCCAGCATTTT.

The CDR3 region has the DNA TGTGCCAGCAGTCGGGTTCCGAACAATGAGCAGTTCTTC. This codes for CASSRVPNNEQFF. The genes are TRBV12-3 or TRBV12-4 and TRBJ2-1, with D unclear. Trimming shortened V by 5 bases and J by 5 bases, and 10 bases separated the two germline ends. The length of the CDR3 is 13 residues.

The J gene is TRBJ1-1, the V gene TRBV2, with 11 bases fitting TRBD1. CDR1 and CDR2 from the germline V gene are SNHLY and FYNNEI. This CDR3 contains 19 residues. Trimming removed 1 base from V and 0 bases from J; junction bases left unmatched: 10. For the CDR3, the DNA is TGTGCCAGCAGTGAAGTCACGGGGGACAGGGGGAAGCTGAACACTGAAGCTTTCTTT. The encoded protein is CASSEVTGDRGKLNTEAFF.

The chain links TRBV6-1 to TRBJ1-1; a weak D match, TRBD1 (6 bases). CDR1 is MNHNS, CDR2 SASEGT, per germline. Between the trimmed V and J ends, which lost 2 bases and 2 bases, there was a span of 9 bases. The CDR3 loop spans 14 amino acids. CDR3 sequence reads: CASSEPGQNTEAFF. In nucleotides, the CDR3 is TGTGCCAGCAGTGAACCGGGACAAAACACTGAAGCTTTCTTT.

The chain combines TRBV5-1 with TRBJ2-3; 8 bases agree with TRBD1. The CDR3 extends over 15 amino acids. Germline CDR1 reads SGHRS; CDR2 reads YFSETQ. J lost 2 bases, V lost 1 base, and 3 bases had no gene match. The CDR3 is CASSLQGANTDTQYF. CDR3 sequence (DNA): TGCGCCAGCAGCTTGCAGGGGGCAAACACAGATACGCAGTATTTT.

The V gene is TRBV10-3, the J gene TRBJ2-7; D may be TRBD1 (6 bases). Trimming left V 6 bases short and J 3 bases short, with 12 bases between. The germline CDR1 and CDR2 sequences are ENHRY and SYGVKD. The CDR3 is 13 residues long. The CDR3 nucleotides read TGTGCCATCAGGGAGACAGGTAACTACGAGCAGTACTTC. Protein: CAIRETGNYEQYF.

The chain links TRBV19 to TRBJ1-2; TRBD1 matches 8 bases. V was pared by 5 bases and J by 5 bases, with 7 bases of the junction left unmatched. Per germline, CDR1 LNHDA and CDR2 SQIVND (reference sequence). The CDR3 is made up of 14 amino acids. The CDR3 sequence is CASSPGTGNYGYTF. CDR3 nucleotides: TGTGCCAGTAGTCCCGGGACAGGAAATTATGGCTACACCTTC.

On this clone: The final CDR3 position lacks the conserved phenylalanine or tryptophan, pointing to a likely read error. Because the CDR3's place on the DNA is in doubt, the DNA is left out and the CDR3 is given as listed by TCRdb. CDR3 amino acids: CASSPIPSGRLAGSPSS. This chain connects TRBV7-2 to TRBJ2-7; TRBD2 is taken as the D call from the table, unchecked against the DNA. The CDR3 spans 17 amino acids, including both terminal residues. Germline V lookup: CDR1 SGHTA, CDR2 FQGNSA.

CDR3 sequence reads: CASSSTGVLNYGYTF. Here the CDR3 DNA reads TGTGCCAGCAGTTCCACAGGAGTTTTGAACTATGGCTACACCTTC. The rearrangement links TRBV28 to TRBJ1-2; D is perhaps TRBD1 (5 bases). The CDR3 consists of 15 residues. The germline V gene has CDR1 MDHEN and CDR2 SYDVKM. V was shortened by 4 bases and J by 2 bases, with 14 bases between the two germline ends.

The chain uses TRBV5-6 and TRBJ1-2; perhaps TRBD1 as D (5 bases). Trimming stripped 4 bases from V and 5 bases from J, with 18 bases between. The CDR3 is 15 residues long. Germline lookup yields CDR1 SGHDT and CDR2 YYEEEE. The CDR3 DNA follows: TGTGCCAGCAGCCCAGGGCGGGGATATCGGTATGGCTACACCTTC. Its protein product is CASSPGRGYRYGYTF.

The chain couples TRBV15 to TRBJ1-5; D is unclear. CDR3 length: 16 residues. V shed 2 bases and J shed 2 bases, with 13 bases lying between them. CDR1 and CDR2 (germline): LNHNV, YYDKDF (reference sequence). The CDR3 loop is CATSRSSGVGNQPQHF. CDR3 in DNA: TGTGCCACCAGCAGATCTTCCGGGGTAGGCAATCAGCCCCAGCATTTT.

CDR3 sequence reads: CASSYPGQGAFF. CDR3 coding DNA: TGTGCCAGCAGTTACCCGGGACAAGGAGCTTTCTTT. V usage is TRBV6-5 and J usage is TRBJ1-1, with D tentatively TRBD1 (6 bases). Germline CDR1 is MNHEY and CDR2 is SVGAGI. The V end was cut by 2 bases, the J end by 10 bases, with 11 bases between. The CDR3 is 12 residues long.

The CDR3 DNA is TGTGCCAGCAAATCCGCGGGGGCGAACACCGGGGAGCTGTTTTTT. Encoded protein: CASKSAGANTGELFF. The chain employs TRBV27 and TRBJ2-2, with 7 bases that match TRBD2. Germline V gene data show CDR1 as MNHEY and CDR2 as SMNVEV (reference sequence). There are 15 residues in the CDR3. V was pared by 7 bases and J by 0 bases, with 5 bases of the junction left unmatched.